This T cell receptor beta chain was observed in a study of blood T cells in healthy people across ages. Each sample yielded at least 6 micrograms of PBMC total RNA. The table lists this clonotype with a few counts. Its antigen is still unknown. Study results and caveats: Any conclusive comparison of naive versus antigen-experienced cells was prevented by using unsorted PBMCs.

The second PCR ran about 6 to 12 cycles with a sample-barcoded 5' primer and J-beta primers. Every cDNA molecule carried a tag from a template-switch adaptor bearing 12 random nucleotides. TCRdb ran MiXCR on the 5' RACE reads and lists one entry per CDR3 protein. The data show about 800,000 distinct CDR3 sequences, with about three fifths seen just once and 22% held by the top ten. Trimming took off 1 base at V and 1 base at J, with 7 bases between the two ends. The CDR3 loop spans 13 amino acids. The germline V gene encodes CDR1 DFQATT and CDR2 SNEGSKA (reference sequence). The clonotype comes from a man between 25 and 39 years old in good health. This chain uses TRBV20-1 with TRBJ1-1; maybe TRBD1 (5 bases). The source material was blood. CDR3 in amino acids: CSARAGTNTEAFF. The CDR3 nucleotides read TGCAGTGCTAGAGCGGGGACGAACACTGAAGCTTTCTTT.